The source of this T cell receptor (beta chain) is a study of Graves' ophthalmopathy and Graves' hyperthyroidism. The germline V and J ends were trimmed by 7 bases and 0 bases, with 18 bases remaining between them. This CDR3 comprises 16 residues. Germline CDR1 is SGHAT and CDR2 is FQNNGV. As the template, RNA transcripts were used to amplify TCR beta CDR3 regions. The first-round RT-PCR employed HTBI primers together with the Qiagen OneStep RT-PCR kit. A multiplex PCR was then performed as the second round. TCRdb fed the multiplex PCR reads into MiXCR, producing one record per CDR3 protein. Of some 360,000 distinct CDR3 sequences listed, 17% are singletons. This clonotype occurred many times.

This receptor was taken from an adult woman with stable Graves' hyperthyroidism. Material for sequencing was peripheral blood. The rearrangement uses TRBV11-2 and TRBJ1-2; D is undetermined. In nucleotides, the CDR3 is TGTGCCAGCACCCTAGAGGACCGAGTTGCTAACTATGGCTACACCTTC. Translation gives CASTLEDRVANYGYTF.